The 17 T cell receptor beta chains presented below share a single source sample, sequenced in a study of T cell responses to AZD1222 COVID-19 vaccine. Some clones are missing from TCRdb's copy, which holds only in-frame ones; the method was immunoSEQ multiplex PCR. The repertoire consists of fewer than 150,000 clones, with just over 90% occurring once and the leading ten covering 5%. The specimen comprised peripheral blood, sampled 28 days after the second AZD1222 dose. The source is an adult who received the AZD1222 COVID-19 vaccine.

The chain links TRBV5-4 to TRBJ2-2, with TRBD2 matching over 7 bases. Germline V gene lookup returns CDR1 SGHNT and CDR2 YYREEE (reference sequence). V dropped 4 bases and J dropped 3; count of bases not matched to a gene: 3. The CDR3 contains 14 residues. The CDR3: CASSGLGHTGELFF. The CDR3 DNA reads as TGTGCCAGCAGCGGACTAGGGCACACCGGGGAGCTGTTTTTT.

The rearrangement uses TRBV6-5 and TRBJ1-6; D possibly corresponds to TRBD1 (6 bases). Germline CDR1 is MNHEY and CDR2 is SVGAGI. V shed 2 bases and J shed 6 bases, with 11 bases lying between them. The CDR3 has 15 residues. The CDR3 DNA is TGTGCCAGCAGTTACGAGCGACAGGTTAATTCACCCCTCCACTTT. Its translation: CASSYERQVNSPLHF.

The rearrangement uses TRBV25-1 and TRBJ1-2; D possibly corresponds to TRBD1 (5 bases). The V gene's germline CDR1 is MGHDK and CDR2 SYGVNS. The V gene lost 4 bases and the J gene lost 6 bases, with 9 bases spanning the gap. The CDR3 is 12 amino acids. This CDR3 reads CASSVGANGYTF. DNA for the CDR3: TGTGCCAGCAGTGTAGGGGCCAATGGCTACACCTTC.

The rearrangement links TRBV19 to TRBJ2-5; 10 bases align to TRBD2. The CDR3 totals 17 residues. V dropped 5 bases and J dropped 5; count of bases not matched to a gene: 14. Germline V lookup: CDR1 LNHDA, CDR2 SQIVND (reference sequence). CDR3 sequence: CASSPLASSGGRETQYF. The DNA for the CDR3 is TGTGCCAGTAGTCCCTTGGCGTCTAGCGGGGGCCGGGAGACCCAGTACTTC.

The J gene is TRBJ2-5, the V gene TRBV18; a possible D gene is TRBD1 (5 bases). The CDR3 has 15 amino acids. The V end was cut by 0 bases, the J end by 6 bases, with 14 bases between. CDR1 and CDR2 (germline): KGHSH, LQKENI. Here the CDR3 reads CASSPPIQARKTQYF. CDR3 DNA sequence: TGTGCCAGCTCACCACCCATACAGGCAAGGAAGACCCAGTACTTC.

V usage is TRBV9 and J usage is TRBJ1-1; D remains unclear. The CDR3 runs 15 residues. Germline-derived CDR1 and CDR2 are SGDLS and YYNGEE. V lost 0 bases, J lost 4 bases, and 13 bases lay in between. The CDR3 protein is CASSVGSEQITEAFF. The CDR3 DNA reads as TGTGCCAGCAGCGTAGGGAGCGAACAGATCACTGAAGCTTTCTTT.

CDR3 region: CASSPQLAVEQYF. For the CDR3, the DNA is TGTGCCAGCAGCCCCCAACTAGCGGTCGAGCAGTACTTC. The rearrangement links TRBV3-1 (or the pseudogene TRBV3-2) to TRBJ2-7; 8 bases fit TRBD2. The junction had 5 bases not matched to a gene; V was cut back by 4 bases and J by 6 bases. Germline V gene sequence: CDR1 LGHDT, CDR2 YNNKEL (reference sequence). The CDR3 totals 13 residues.

This clone was recorded only once. V and J are TRBV6-6 and TRBJ2-3; 7 bases match TRBD1. The length of the CDR3 is 15 residues. The ends lost 8 bases at V and 3 bases at J; junction bases unmatched: 11. Germline CDR1 and CDR2: MNHNY and SVGAGI (reference sequence). The CDR3 coding sequence is TGTGCCAGCGGCCAGACAGGGACGGGAACAGATACGCAGTATTTT. This translates into CASGQTGTGTDTQYF.

The chain recombines TRBV7-2 with TRBJ2-2; D is unclear. Trimming pared 5 bases from V and 6 bases from J, leaving 13 bases between. Germline V lookup: CDR1 SGHTA, CDR2 FQGNSA. The CDR3 consists of 14 residues. CDR3 bases: TGTGCCAGCAGCCCACCAAGTTCTCCCGGGGAGCTGTTTTTT. Translated: CASSPPSSPGELFF.

This chain connects TRBV12-3 or TRBV12-4 to TRBJ1-1; D remains unclear. This CDR3 is 12 amino acids long. Trimming left V 3 bases short and J 9 bases short, with 11 bases between. CDR3 nucleotides: TGTGCCAGCAGTTTCAGGACTTCTAAAGCTTTCTTT. It encodes CASSFRTSKAFF.

This chain uses TRBV27 with TRBJ1-1; D remains unclear. This CDR3 region has 13 residues. The germline CDR1 and CDR2 sequences are MNHEY and SMNVEV (reference sequence). Trimming took 3 bases from V and 1 from J, leaving 6 bases between them. Here the CDR3 DNA reads TGTGCCAGCAGTTTCTCCAGGAACACTGAAGCTTTCTTT. It translates to CASSFSRNTEAFF.

The chain's CDR3 is CASSQRTGAISSSYEQYF. In nucleotides, the CDR3 is TGTGCCAGCAGCCAAAGGACAGGGGCAATTTCGAGCTCCTACGAGCAGTACTTC. This chain connects TRBV14 to TRBJ2-7; 9 bases agree with TRBD1. The V gene end was trimmed by 2 bases and the J gene end by 0 bases; junction bases not matched to a gene: 11. This CDR3 spans 18 amino acids. Germline V gene data show CDR1 as SGHDN and CDR2 as FVKESK.

The chain couples TRBV5-1 to TRBJ1-2; 7 nucleotides line up with TRBD1. The germline V gene has CDR1 SGHRS and CDR2 YFSETQ. The CDR3 contains 14 residues. Germline trimming cut 4 bases from V and 6 bases from J; bases unmatched to any gene: 9. Written as DNA, the CDR3 is TGCGCCAGCAGCCGACAGGGCGATTTTGATGGCTACACCTTC. Translating it yields CASSRQGDFDGYTF.

This clone has a single count. The rearrangement joins TRBV7-8 to TRBJ1-4; 9 bases align to TRBD1. The CDR3 has 15 residues. Germline V gives CDR1 SGHVS, CDR2 FQNEAQ. V lost 0 bases, J lost 7 bases, and 3 bases stayed unmatched. The chain's CDR3 is CASSLATGGVEKLFF. CDR3 DNA: TGTGCCAGCAGCTTAGCCACAGGGGGCGTTGAAAAACTGTTTTTT.

This chain links TRBV19 with TRBJ2-7; D may be TRBD2 (6 bases). From germline, CDR1 is LNHDA and CDR2 SQIVND (reference sequence). The CDR3 is 14 amino acids. Trimming stripped 7 bases from V and 3 bases from J, with 16 bases between. The CDR3 sequence is CASKPGTGDYEQYF. For the CDR3, the DNA is TGTGCCAGTAAACCCGGGACTGGGGACTACGAGCAGTACTTC.

This chain joins TRBV6-6 and TRBJ2-2; the match to TRBD2 covers 8 bases. Germline CDR1 is MNHNY and CDR2 is SVGAGI (reference sequence). The V and J ends lost 6 bases and 6 bases, in that order; junction bases with no gene match: 9. The CDR3 runs to 15 residues. Here the CDR3 reads CASRQPGGGPGELFF. The CDR3 nucleotides read TGTGCCAGCAGGCAACCCGGGGGGGGCCCCGGGGAGCTGTTTTTT.

The chain has TRBV18 and TRBJ1-3; TRBD1 matches at 7 bases. In germline, CDR1 is KGHSH, CDR2 LQKENI. J lost 7 bases, V lost 6 bases, and 6 bases had no gene match. CDR3 length equals 13 residues. Here the CDR3 DNA reads TGTGCCAGCTCGCCGGGACAGAGGAACACCATATATTTT. Amino acid sequence: CASSPGQRNTIYF.